Following are 4 T cell receptor beta chains from one sample sequenced in a study of blood T cell repertoires in COVID-19 (TCRdb year 2020). The library was obtained by the immunoSEQ multiplex PCR assay. In its TCRdb copy, this immuneACCESS table keeps in-frame sequences only and misses some clones. Where compared with another copy, unresolved V genes explain less than half of these, and the others have no known cause. Recorded for this sample are about 54,000 clones; around 93% of them occurred a single time. The ten largest clonotypes hold 7.3% of the sample. Sequences were obtained from peripheral blood. The source is a woman aged 60-75 years with active or convalescent COVID-19.

The rearrangement links TRBV18 to TRBJ1-4, with a weak D call TRBD1 (6 bases). Germline V gene data show CDR1 as KGHSH and CDR2 as LQKENI. V gave up 2 bases and J gave up 6 bases, with 13 bases separating them. The CDR3 is 15 residues long. CDR3 DNA sequence: TGTGCCAGCTCACCAGACAGGTCAGGGGATGAAAAACTGTTTTTT. It codes for CASSPDRSGDEKLFF.

CDR3 sequence: CASRPTYNEQFF. The CDR3 nucleotides are TGTGCCAGCAGGCCTACCTACAATGAGCAGTTCTTC. The chain joins TRBV28 to TRBJ2-1; D remains ambiguous. The CDR3 totals 12 residues. V lost 6 bases, J lost 2 bases, and 5 bases lay in between. The V gene's germline CDR1 is MDHEN and CDR2 SYDVKM.

V usage is TRBV6-5 and J usage is TRBJ2-5; D is possibly TRBD1 (5 bases). This CDR3 has 13 residues. Germline CDR1 MNHEY, CDR2 SVGAGI. Trimming left V 3 bases short and J 7 bases short, with 12 bases between. CDR3 coding DNA: TGTGCCAGCAGTTATAGGGGCTCCGGGACCCAGTACTTC. Residues: CASSYRGSGTQYF.

This clone was counted once. The chain recombines TRBV6-5 with TRBJ1-5; 10 bases are shared with TRBD1. The junction had 4 bases not matched to a gene; V was cut back by 6 bases and J by 2 bases. The CDR3 is made up of 15 amino acids. CDR1 MNHEY and CDR2 SVGAGI come from the germline V gene. This CDR3 reads CASRETGGGNQPQHF. The DNA for the CDR3 is TGTGCCAGCAGGGAGACAGGGGGCGGCAATCAGCCCCAGCATTTT.